The rows below give T cell receptor beta chains drawn from one sample of a study of blood T cell repertoires in COVID-19. Generated by immunoSEQ multiplex PCR, the TCRdb table keeps only in-frame clones and is missing some. The sample lists about 140,000 clones, about 88% seen once, with roughly a tenth in the top ten. Sequenced input: peripheral blood. All receptors come from a man aged 45-60 years with active or convalescent COVID-19. CDR3s include the opening cysteine and the closing phenylalanine or tryptophan. A D gene is named only where the DNA matches it firmly. A row's size may be missing; if present it is once, few, many or a size class.

j_call v_call clone_size d_call cdr3_aa cdr3_nt
TRBJ1-1 TRBV27 - - CASSFLGDTEAFF TGTGCCAGCAGTTTTTTGGGAGACACTGAAGCTTTCTTT
TRBJ2-3 TRBV28 - - CASSWGGNTQYF TGTGCCAGCAGCTGGGGAGGAAATACGCAGTATTTT
TRBJ2-7 TRBV6-2/TRBV6-3 many TRBD2 CASSSPLAGPYEQYF TGTGCCAGCAGTTCCCCACTAGCGGGGCCCTACGAGCAGTACTTC
TRBJ2-1 TRBV7-2 - - CASSFQAIKQFF TGTGCCAGCAGCTTTCAGGCAATAAAGCAGTTCTTC
TRBJ2-1 TRBV9 - TRBD1 CASSTRTGNNEQFF TGTGCCAGCAGCACCCGGACAGGGAACAATGAGCAGTTCTTC
TRBJ1-1 TRBV4-2 - TRBD1 CASRPPTGLNTEAFF TGTGCCAGCAGACCACCGACAGGGTTGAACACTGAAGCTTTCTTT
TRBJ2-7 TRBV10-1 - TRBD2 CARRASGRNEQYF TGCGCCCGGCGGGCTAGCGGGAGAAACGAGCAGTACTTC
TRBJ2-5 TRBV4-1 - - CASSQEVGRRGTQYF TGCGCCAGCAGCCAAGAGGTAGGTCGGCGGGGGACCCAGTACTTC
TRBJ2-3 TRBV7-9 few TRBD2 CASSRRLAGSTGADTQYF TGTGCCAGCAGTCGACGACTAGCGGGATCCACTGGGGCAGATACGCAGTATTTT
TRBJ1-2 TRBV7-9 - - CASSLAGAGAYTF TGTGCCAGCAGCTTAGCAGGGGCAGGGGCCTACACCTTC
TRBJ2-3 TRBV7-9 once TRBD2 CASSSGLAGSTDTQYF TGTGCCAGCAGCTCGGGACTAGCGGGGTCCACAGATACGCAGTATTTT
TRBJ1-2 TRBV28 - TRBD1 CASRTLYERDRGTPGYGYTF TGTGCCAGCAGAACCCTCTATGAACGGGACAGGGGGACTCCGGGCTATGGCTACACCTTC
TRBJ2-1 TRBV6-1 once TRBD2 CASSEEAGRPGEQFF TGTGCCAGCAGTGAAGAAGCGGGGCGCCCTGGTGAGCAGTTCTTC
TRBJ1-5 TRBV28 few TRBD1 CASTRYRGSNQPQHF TGTGCCAGCACCCGGTACAGGGGTAGCAATCAGCCCCAGCATTTT
TRBJ1-6 TRBV2 - TRBD1 CASRILGQDNSPLHF TGTGCCAGCAGGATCCTAGGACAGGATAATTCACCCCTCCACTTT
TRBJ1-1 TRBV11-3 - TRBD1 CASSLMGQGTEAFF TGTGCCAGCAGCTTGATGGGACAGGGGACTGAAGCTTTCTTT
TRBJ2-7 TRBV4-2 - - CASSQERQYEQYF TGTGCCAGCAGCCAAGAACGTCAGTACGAGCAGTACTTC
TRBJ2-7 TRBV6-5 - TRBD1 CATKTGIPYEQYF TGTGCCACTAAGACAGGGATCCCCTACGAGCAGTACTTC
TRBJ2-7 TRBV11-1 few TRBD2 CASSGRTSSDYEQYF TGTGCCAGCAGCGGCCGGACTAGCTCGGACTACGAGCAGTACTTC
TRBJ1-4 TRBV6-5 - TRBD1 CASSSRQGFGEKLFF TGTGCCAGCAGTTCCAGACAGGGGTTCGGTGAAAAACTGTTTTTT
TRBJ2-2 TRBV7-3 - TRBD2 CASSLKAGVNTGELFF TGTGCCAGCAGCTTAAAAGCGGGAGTAAACACCGGGGAGCTGTTTTTT
TRBJ2-7 TRBV6-1 - - CASSEPTVVSSYEQYF TGTGCCAGCAGTGAACCAACGGTTGTGTCCTCCTACGAGCAGTACTTC
TRBJ1-6 TRBV20-1 - TRBD1 CSASPGGSYNSPLHF TGCAGTGCTAGTCCAGGGGGCTCCTATAATTCACCCCTCCACTTT
TRBJ2-3 TRBV2 - - CASSEAGGLASHTQYF TGTGCCAGCAGTGAAGCGGGGGGGCTAGCAAGCCATACGCAGTATTTT
TRBJ1-6 TRBV19 - - CASRASSYNSPLHF TGTGCCAGTAGAGCGAGCTCCTATAATTCACCCCTCCACTTT
TRBJ2-1 TRBV7-8 - - CASSFRVSVEQFF TGTGCCAGCAGCTTCCGAGTCTCGGTCGAGCAGTTCTTC
TRBJ1-1 TRBV11-2 - - CASSLDRQSTEAFF TGTGCCAGCAGCTTAGATCGACAGAGCACTGAAGCTTTCTTT
TRBJ2-3 TRBV27 - - CASSLAGGTDTQYF TGTGCCAGCAGCCTAGCCGGGGGCACAGATACGCAGTATTTT
TRBJ2-7 TRBV15 few - CATSRDRFPTKYEQYF TGTGCCACCAGCAGAGATCGGTTCCCAACCAAGTACGAGCAGTACTTC
TRBJ1-2 TRBV19 - TRBD1 CASSSTGVDGYTF TGTGCCAGTAGTTCGACAGGGGTGGATGGCTACACCTTC
TRBJ1-1 TRBV19 - TRBD1 CASLRQGGLNTEAFF TGTGCCAGTCTCCGGCAGGGGGGACTGAACACTGAAGCTTTCTTT
TRBJ2-5 TRBV9 - - CASSDGGTLTQYF TGTGCCAGCAGCGATGGCGGCACCCTGACCCAGTACTTC
TRBJ2-7 TRBV19 - - CASSGRDKSYEQYF TGTGCCAGTAGTGGCCGGGACAAATCCTACGAGCAGTACTTC
TRBJ2-1 TRBV11-2 - TRBD1 CASSQTGGNNEQFF TGTGCCAGCAGCCAGACAGGGGGTAACAATGAGCAGTTCTTC
TRBJ2-7 TRBV5-1 - - CASSLGAPGTYEQYF TGCGCCAGCAGCTTGGGGGCCCCGGGGACCTACGAGCAGTACTTC
TRBJ1-1 TRBV19 - - CASIGQLRVAFF TGTGCCAGTATTGGGCAGCTCAGGGTGGCTTTCTTT
TRBJ1-6 TRBV3-1/TRBV3-2 - - CASSPRVPGRGSPLHF TGTGCCAGCAGCCCCCGAGTCCCGGGACGGGGGTCACCCCTCCACTTT
TRBJ2-1 TRBV5-4 - TRBD2 CASSLDLAGGRNEQFF TGTGCCAGCAGCTTGGATCTAGCGGGAGGGCGTAATGAGCAGTTCTTC